The clone carrying this T cell receptor beta chain was seen only once. The antigen remains undetermined. The CDR3 does not end in the conserved phenylalanine or tryptophan, so this is likely a read error. V lost 5 bases and J 4 bases, leaving 12 bases between the germline ends. The V gene's germline CDR1 is MGHRA and CDR2 YSYEKL. This CDR3 has 15 amino acids. TCR beta cDNA libraries included unique molecular identifiers. TCRdb analysed the PCR reads with MiXCR anew, one entry per CDR3 protein. The table has roughly 150,000 distinct CDR3 sequences, 35% to 40% seen once. The source of the sample is a study of post-analysis software for immune sequencing data. Overall study results and limits: Batch-matched samples strongly co-clustered by F measure.

The chain links TRBV4-1 to TRBJ2-6, with D possibly being TRBD1 (6 bases). This material consisted of blood, taken after autologous hematopoietic stem cell transplantation. This receptor was identified in a girl aged 5 to 17 with multiple sclerosis. Here the CDR3 DNA reads TGCGCCAGCAGCTCCGACAGGTCGGGGGCCAACGTCCTGACTTGC. Its translation: CASSSDRSGANVLTC.